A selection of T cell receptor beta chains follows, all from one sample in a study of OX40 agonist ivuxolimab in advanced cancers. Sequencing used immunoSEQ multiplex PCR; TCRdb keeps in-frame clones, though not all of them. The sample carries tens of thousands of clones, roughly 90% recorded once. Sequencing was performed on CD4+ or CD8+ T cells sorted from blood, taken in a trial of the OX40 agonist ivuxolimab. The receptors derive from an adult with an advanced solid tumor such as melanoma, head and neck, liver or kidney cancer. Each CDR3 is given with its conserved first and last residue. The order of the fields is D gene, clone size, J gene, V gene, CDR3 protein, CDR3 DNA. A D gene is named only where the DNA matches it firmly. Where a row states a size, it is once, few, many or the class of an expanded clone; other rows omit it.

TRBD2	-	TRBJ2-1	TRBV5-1	CASSLTSGGSLLSSYNEQFF	TGCGCCAGCAGCTTGACTAGCGGGGGCTCCTTATTAAGCTCCTACAATGAGCAGTTCTTC
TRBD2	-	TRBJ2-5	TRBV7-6	CASSRSGGARETQYF	TGTGCCAGCAGCCGTAGCGGGGGCGCTCGGGAGACCCAGTACTTC
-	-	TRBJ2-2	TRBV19	CASKGGPVTGELFF	TGTGCCAGTAAGGGTGGGCCAGTCACCGGGGAGCTGTTTTTT
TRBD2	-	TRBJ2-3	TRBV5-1	CASSIAGGADTQYF	TGCGCCAGCAGCATAGCGGGAGGAGCAGATACGCAGTATTTT
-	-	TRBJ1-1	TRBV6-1	CASSEAVIPNTEAFF	TGTGCCAGCAGTGAAGCGGTTATTCCGAACACTGAAGCTTTCTTT
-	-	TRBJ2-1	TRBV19	CASSGRNSYNEQFF	TGTGCCAGTAGTGGTCGGAACTCCTACAATGAGCAGTTCTTC
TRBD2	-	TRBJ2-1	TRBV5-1	CASSRTSGRRSYNEQFF	TGCGCCAGCAGCCGGACTAGCGGGAGGCGTTCCTACAATGAGCAGTTCTTC
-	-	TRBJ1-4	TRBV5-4	CASSQDGRAEKLFF	TGTGCCAGCAGCCAGGACGGAAGGGCTGAAAAACTGTTTTTT
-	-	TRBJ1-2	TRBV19	CASRTQNFNYGYTF	TGTGCCAGCCGAACCCAAAATTTCAACTATGGCTACACCTTC
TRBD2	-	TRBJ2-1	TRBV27	CASRTFTGTSPRGGYNEQFF	TGTGCCAGCAGGACATTTACCGGGACTAGCCCCCGGGGGGGCTACAATGAGCAGTTCTTC
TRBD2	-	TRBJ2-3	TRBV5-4	CASSLELAATDTQYF	TGTGCCAGCAGCTTGGAACTAGCGGCTACAGATACGCAGTATTTT
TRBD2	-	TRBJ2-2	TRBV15	CATSSGGVSTGELFF	TGTGCCACCAGCAGCGGGGGGGTTAGCACCGGGGAGCTGTTTTTT
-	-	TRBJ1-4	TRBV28	CASSLDLHQNEKLFF	TGTGCCAGCAGTTTGGACCTACACCAAAATGAAAAACTGTTTTTT
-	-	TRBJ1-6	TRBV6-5	CASSYLPLHF	TGTGCCAGCAGTTATCTACCCCTCCACTTT
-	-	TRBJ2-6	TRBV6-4	CASKTGPGANVLTF	TGTGCCAGCAAAACAGGGCCCGGGGCCAACGTCCTGACTTTC
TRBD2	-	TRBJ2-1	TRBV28	CASRPPSGSTYEQFF	TGTGCCAGCAGGCCCCCAAGCGGGAGTACCTATGAGCAGTTCTTC
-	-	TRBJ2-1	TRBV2	CASSPFSSSYNEQFF	TGTGCCAGCAGTCCTTTTTCGAGCTCCTACAATGAGCAGTTCTTC
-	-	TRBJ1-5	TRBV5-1	CASSLGGYMEPQHF	TGCGCCAGCAGCTTGGGCGGGTATATGGAGCCCCAGCATTTT
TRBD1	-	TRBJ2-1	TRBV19	CASTLDRGSYNEQFF	TGTGCCAGTACCTTGGACAGGGGATCCTACAATGAGCAGTTCTTC
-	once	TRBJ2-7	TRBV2	CASSVLQAHYEQYF	TGTGCCAGCAGTGTTCTCCAGGCTCACTACGAGCAGTACTTC
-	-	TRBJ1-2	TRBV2	CASYQGLNYGYTF	TGTGCCAGCTACCAGGGCCTTAACTATGGCTACACCTTC
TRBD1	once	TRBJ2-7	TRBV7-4	CASSFVGQGLSYEQYF	TGTGCCAGCAGCTTTGTCGGACAGGGGTTATCCTACGAGCAGTACTTC
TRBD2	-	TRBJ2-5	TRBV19	CASRASGGGIKTQYF	TGTGCCAGTAGGGCTAGCGGGGGAGGGATAAAGACCCAGTACTTC
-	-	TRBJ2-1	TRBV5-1	CASSFGRLGIYNEQFF	TGCGCCAGCAGCTTCGGGCGACTAGGGATATACAATGAGCAGTTCTTC
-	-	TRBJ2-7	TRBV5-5	CASSSQVTARYEQYF	TGTGCCAGCAGCTCACAGGTCACAGCCCGCTACGAGCAGTACTTC
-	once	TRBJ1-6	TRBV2	CASTRETGRGSYNSPLHF	TGTGCCAGCACGAGAGAGACAGGTAGAGGCTCCTATAATTCACCCCTCCACTTT
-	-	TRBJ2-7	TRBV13	CASSSHRGGREQYF	TGTGCCAGCAGCTCCCACAGGGGAGGTCGCGAGCAGTACTTC
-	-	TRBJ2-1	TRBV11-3	CASSLGRGEQFF	TGTGCCAGCAGCTTAGGGAGAGGTGAGCAGTTCTTC
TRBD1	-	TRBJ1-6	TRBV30	CAWSRDRGNSPLHF	TGTGCCTGGAGCCGGGACAGGGGTAATTCACCCCTCCACTTT
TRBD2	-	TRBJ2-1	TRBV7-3	CASSLRLTSGGNEQFF	TGTGCCAGCAGCTTAAGGTTAACTAGCGGGGGCAATGAGCAGTTCTTC
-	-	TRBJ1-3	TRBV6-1	CASPSGSGNTIYF	TGTGCCAGCCCTTCGGGGTCTGGAAACACCATATATTTT
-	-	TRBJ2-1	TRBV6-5	CASSYPAGGVNEQFF	TGTGCCAGCAGTTACCCTGCAGGGGGGGTCAATGAGCAGTTCTTC
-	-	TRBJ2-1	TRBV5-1	CASSSEGNEQFF	TGCGCCAGCAGCTCTGAGGGCAATGAGCAGTTCTTC
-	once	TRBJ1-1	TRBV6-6	CASSYSQTANTEAFF	TGTGCCAGCAGTTACTCACAGACAGCGAACACTGAAGCTTTCTTT
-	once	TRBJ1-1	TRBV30	CSSERGTEAFF	TGTTCCTCCGAGAGGGGCACTGAAGCTTTCTTT
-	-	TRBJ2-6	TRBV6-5	CASSRGVGGANVLTF	TGTGCCAGCAGCCGCGGTGTGGGGGGGGCCAACGTCCTGACTTTC
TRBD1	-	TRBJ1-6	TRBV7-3	CASSATGPGSPLHF	TGTGCCAGCAGCGCGACAGGGCCGGGGTCACCCCTCCACTTT
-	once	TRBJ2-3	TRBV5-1	CASSLDLPKDTQYF	TGCGCCAGCAGCTTGGATCTGCCCAAAGATACGCAGTATTTT
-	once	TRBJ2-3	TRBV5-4	CASSRRDSPTDTQYF	TGTGCCAGCAGCCGCCGTGATAGCCCCACAGATACGCAGTATTTT
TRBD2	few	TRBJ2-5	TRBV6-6	CASSYGRGGRGETQYF	TGTGCCAGCAGTTATGGGCGGGGGGGCCGAGGAGAGACCCAGTACTTC
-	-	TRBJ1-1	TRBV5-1	CASSPRDQGLTAFF	TGCGCCAGCAGCCCGAGAGACCAGGGGTTAACAGCTTTCTTT
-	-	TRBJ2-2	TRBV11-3	CASSLEGATGELFF	TGTGCCAGCAGCTTAGAAGGGGCCACCGGGGAGCTGTTTTTT
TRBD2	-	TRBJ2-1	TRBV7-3	CASSSLSGRSHNEQFF	TGTGCCAGCAGCTCACTTAGCGGGAGGTCCCACAATGAGCAGTTCTTC
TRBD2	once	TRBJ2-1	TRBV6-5	CASRASGTSYNEQFF	TGTGCCAGCAGAGCTAGCGGGACCTCCTACAATGAGCAGTTCTTC
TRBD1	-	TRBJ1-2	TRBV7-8	CASSPNPALQGLDGYTF	TGTGCCAGCAGCCCAAATCCCGCGTTACAGGGGTTAGATGGCTACACCTTC
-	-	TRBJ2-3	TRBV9	CASSVDTGTDTQYF	TGTGCCAGCAGCGTAGACACCGGCACAGATACGCAGTATTTT
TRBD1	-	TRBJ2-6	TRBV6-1	CASSGWDRGSGANVLTF	TGTGCCAGCAGTGGGTGGGACAGGGGTTCTGGGGCCAACGTCCTGACTTTC
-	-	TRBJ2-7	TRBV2	CASSELGNEQYF	TGTGCCAGCAGTGAATTGGGCAACGAGCAGTACTTC
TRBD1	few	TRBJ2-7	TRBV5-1	CASGPPGGRHYEQYF	TGCGCCAGCGGGCCCCCAGGGGGCAGACACTACGAGCAGTACTTC
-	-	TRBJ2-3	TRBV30	CAWSALLADTQYF	TGTGCCTGGAGTGCTCTCCTGGCAGATACGCAGTATTTT
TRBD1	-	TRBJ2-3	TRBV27	CASRRRDSADTQYF	TGTGCCAGCAGGAGACGGGACAGCGCAGATACGCAGTATTTT